These 28 T cell receptor beta chains were sequenced from one sample in a study of blood T cell repertoires in COVID-19. Measured with immunoSEQ multiplex PCR; TCRdb has only the in-frame clones, and not every one. Of around 250,000 clones in the sample, roughly four fifths are singletons; the top ten hold roughly 4%. The sequencing input was PBMCs or T cells enriched from blood (not recorded which). The receptors originated from a man between 25 and 39 years old with acute COVID-19.

The chain is built from TRBV19 and TRBJ2-2; 10 bases map to TRBD1. This CDR3 region has 13 residues. Germline V gene lookup returns CDR1 LNHDA and CDR2 SQIVND (reference sequence). V was clipped by 10 bases and J by 5 bases; unmatched bases: 4. In DNA form, the CDR3 reads TGTGCCATCGGACAGGGGGGGACCGGGGAGCTGTTTTTT. The encoded protein is CAIGQGGTGELFF.

This clone was detected only a few times. V usage is TRBV3-1 (or the pseudogene TRBV3-2) and J usage is TRBJ1-1; TRBD1 matches at 7 bases. Losses at the gene ends were 0 bases for V and 4 bases for J; bases not matched to a gene: 14. Per the germline V gene, CDR1 is LGHDT and CDR2 is YNNKEL (reference sequence). This CDR3 has 18 amino acids. The CDR3 protein is CASSQEGKRQGVCTEAFF. CDR3 DNA: TGTGCCAGCAGCCAAGAAGGTAAGAGGCAGGGGGTGTGCACTGAAGCTTTCTTT.

This sequence joins TRBV4-3 and TRBJ2-3; possibly TRBD1 for D (5 bases). In germline, CDR1 is LGHNA, CDR2 YSLEER. The length of the CDR3 is 14 residues. Trimming stripped 8 bases from V and 0 bases from J, with 12 bases between. The CDR3 sequence: CASRLGASTDTQYF. The CDR3 DNA reads TGCGCCAGCCGGTTAGGGGCCAGCACAGATACGCAGTATTTT.

In its sample, this clone was seen many times. This sequence joins TRBV10-1 and TRBJ2-7; 10 nucleotides agree with TRBD2. From germline, CDR1 is WNHNN and CDR2 SYGVQD (reference sequence). The CDR3 sequence is 14 residues long. Losses at the gene ends were 3 bases for V and 3 bases for J; bases not matched to a gene: 2. The CDR3 DNA reads as TGCGCCAGCAGTGATAAGCGGGAGGGCTACGAGCAGTACGTC. The encoded protein is CASSDKREGYEQYV.

The chain recombines TRBV7-9 with TRBJ2-1, with TRBD2 matching over 10 bases. This CDR3 comprises 15 residues. V trimming: 6 bases; J trimming: 6 bases; junction bases outside the gene matches: 8. Per the germline V gene, CDR1 is SEHNR and CDR2 is FQNEAQ (reference sequence). The CDR3, as DNA: TGTGCCAGCAGTCCGTCTAGCGGGGGACGCAATGAGCAGTTCTTC. Amino acids: CASSPSSGGRNEQFF.

The chain uses TRBV4-3 and TRBJ1-4; 7 nucleotides agree with TRBD1. Germline V gene data show CDR1 as LGHNA and CDR2 as YSLEER. This CDR3 has 15 amino acids. J was trimmed by 4 bases and V by 0 bases; bases with no gene match: 2. The CDR3 bases are TGCGCCAGCAGCCAAGAGGACAGGAGTAATGAAAAACTGTTTTTT. This sequence encodes CASSQEDRSNEKLFF.

This chain uses TRBV12-3 or TRBV12-4 with TRBJ1-3; D remains unclear. This CDR3 has 12 residues. With 5 bases removed from V and 4 bases from J, the gap between germline ends came to 6 bases. The DNA of the CDR3 is TGTGCCAGCAGTCCGGGGGGAAACACCATATATTTT. Translating it yields CASSPGGNTIYF.

V and J are TRBV7-9 and TRBJ1-6, with TRBD1 identical over 8 bases. The ends lost 5 bases at V and 10 bases at J; junction bases unmatched: 7. The V gene's germline CDR1 is SEHNR and CDR2 FQNEAQ (reference sequence). CDR3 length: 14 amino acids. The CDR3 DNA follows: TGTGCCAGCAGCCGAGGACAGGGAGGGTCACCCCTCCACTTT. Residues: CASSRGQGGSPLHF.

There are a few counts of this clone. The chain has TRBV11-2 and TRBJ1-1; D gene uncertain. CDR1 is SGHAT and CDR2 is FQNNGV in the germline V gene. The V gene lost 0 bases and the J gene lost 1 base, with 6 bases spanning the gap. The CDR3 has 14 amino acids. CDR3 nucleotides: TGTGCCAGCAGCTTAGAGCTAAAGAACACTGAAGCTTTCTTT. It translates to CASSLELKNTEAFF.

CDR3 coding DNA: TGTGCCAGCAGCACAGGACAGGACCGGCAGCCCCAGCATTTT. It codes for CASSTGQDRQPQHF. V gene TRBV6-5 combines with J gene TRBJ1-5; 7 positions match TRBD1. CDR3 length: 14 residues. V trimming: 6 bases; J trimming: 7 bases; junction bases outside the gene matches: 9. Germline values: CDR1 MNHEY, CDR2 SVGAGI.

The chain uses TRBV14 and TRBJ2-3, with D hard to call. The CDR3 is made up of 15 amino acids. Germline V CDR1 and CDR2: SGHDN, FVKESK. With 3 bases removed from V and 2 bases from J, the gap between germline ends came to 12 bases. The CDR3 DNA follows: TGTGCCAGCAGCCAGATCGGTCCGTTCACAGATACGCAGTATTTT. The encoded protein is CASSQIGPFTDTQYF.

The chain employs TRBV7-6 and TRBJ2-1; 7 bases are shared with TRBD2. The CDR3 has 15 residues. V shed 3 bases, J shed 7 bases, and the junction held 9 bases outside the gene matches. Germline V lookup: CDR1 SGHVS, CDR2 FNYEAQ. In DNA, the CDR3 is TGTGCCAGCAGCTTTGGGAAACTAGCGCGTAATGAGCAGTTCTTC. It is translated as CASSFGKLARNEQFF.

This clone has more than one count but fewer than ten. The chain combines TRBV10-3 with TRBJ2-1, with D hard to call. CDR3 length: 15 residues. Trimming removed 0 bases from V and 8 bases from J, with 14 bases in between. Germline assignment: CDR1 ENHRY and CDR2 SYGVKD. The CDR3 DNA follows: TGTGCCATCAGTGAGTCCCTCCATTCGGGTTATGAGCAGTTCTTC. As protein: CAISESLHSGYEQFF.

V gene TRBV25-1 combines with J gene TRBJ2-2; 9 bases match TRBD1. The CDR3 runs 14 residues. The V gene end was trimmed by 5 bases and the J gene end by 4 bases; junction bases not matched to a gene: 2. Germline assignment: CDR1 MGHDK and CDR2 SYGVNS. The CDR3 DNA follows: TGTGCCAGCAGTCGGGACAGGGCCACCGGGGAGCTGTTTTTT. Encoded protein: CASSRDRATGELFF.

The V and J genes are TRBV3-1 (or the pseudogene TRBV3-2) and TRBJ2-3, with 9 nucleotides matching TRBD2. V trimming: 4 bases; J trimming: 5 bases; junction bases outside the gene matches: 7. Germline CDR1 LGHDT, CDR2 YNNKEL (reference sequence). This CDR3 contains 15 residues. CDR3 sequence reads: CASSPGTSRRDTQYF. The CDR3, as DNA: TGTGCCAGCAGCCCTGGGACTAGCCGGAGAGATACGCAGTATTTT.

This clone was counted a single time. The V call is TRBV28, the J call TRBJ1-4; a weak D match, TRBD1 (6 bases). The CDR3 is 14 amino acids. From germline, CDR1 is MDHEN and CDR2 SYDVKM. V lost 3 bases and J 7 bases, leaving 12 bases between the germline ends. The CDR3: CASSFQQGTEKLFF. CDR3 in DNA: TGTGCCAGCAGTTTTCAACAGGGAACTGAAAAACTGTTTTTT.

The V gene is TRBV28, the J gene TRBJ2-5, with 11 positions matching TRBD1. This CDR3 region has 17 residues. The germline CDR1 and CDR2 sequences are MDHEN and SYDVKM. With V trimmed by 5 bases and J by 1 base, 9 bases remained unmatched. The CDR3 loop is CASSPGTGGYTQETQYF. In DNA, the CDR3 is TGTGCCAGCAGTCCCGGGACAGGGGGGTATACCCAAGAGACCCAGTACTTC.

The gene calls are TRBV19 and TRBJ2-2; D possibly corresponds to TRBD1 (6 bases). The CDR3 spans 14 residues. The ends were cut back, 10 bases at V and 0 bases at J, with 12 bases in the middle. Germline CDR1 LNHDA, CDR2 SQIVND (reference sequence). The CDR3 here is CATKRTANTGELFF. For the CDR3, the DNA is TGTGCCACCAAGAGGACAGCGAACACCGGGGAGCTGTTTTTT.

This chain uses TRBV2 with TRBJ1-5; D possibly corresponds to TRBD1 (5 bases). Trimming took 3 bases from V and 0 from J, leaving 9 bases between them. The CDR3 extends over 15 amino acids. Germline CDR1 reads SNHLY; CDR2 reads FYNNEI. CDR3 in amino acids: CASSEGQGSNQPQHF. As DNA, the CDR3 is TGTGCCAGCAGTGAGGGTCAGGGTAGCAATCAGCCCCAGCATTTT.

V gene TRBV10-3 combines with J gene TRBJ2-6; 12 bases line up with TRBD1. V lost 5 bases and J lost 0; bases outside the gene matches: 2. This CDR3 is 17 amino acids long. CDR1 and CDR2 from the germline V gene are ENHRY and SYGVKD. The CDR3 DNA reads as TGTGCCATCAGTACGGGACAGGGGGCCTCTGGGGCCAACGTCCTGACTTTC. Protein product: CAISTGQGASGANVLTF.

V usage is TRBV19 and J usage is TRBJ1-6; a weak D match, TRBD1 (6 bases). CDR1 is LNHDA, CDR2 SQIVND, per germline (reference sequence). The CDR3 runs to 17 residues. Trimming took 4 bases from V and 10 from J, leaving 23 bases between them. The DNA for the CDR3 is TGTGCCAGTAGTAAACTGGGGGCAGCCAAAGTAATCTCACCCCTCCACTTT. It is translated as CASSKLGAAKVISPLHF.

This clone turned up a few times. The chain recombines TRBV6-5 with TRBJ1-6; 10 bases match TRBD1. Germline values: CDR1 MNHEY, CDR2 SVGAGI. V lost 2 bases and J lost 6; bases outside the gene matches: 4. The CDR3 totals 16 residues. The CDR3 sequence: CASSYQGQGFNSPLHF. The CDR3 nucleotides are TGTGCCAGCAGTTACCAGGGACAGGGGTTTAATTCACCCCTCCACTTT.

The chain links TRBV27 to TRBJ2-3, with TRBD1 as a possible D gene (7 bases). Trimming took 6 bases from V and 9 from J, leaving 19 bases between them. Germline V CDR1 and CDR2: MNHEY, SMNVEV (reference sequence). The CDR3 sequence is 14 residues long. The CDR3 bases are TGTGCCAGCAGGCCGCGGAGGGGGCAAGGAACGCAGTATTTT. Its protein product is CASRPRRGQGTQYF.

The chain is built from TRBV11-3 and TRBJ2-2; the match to TRBD1 covers 12 bases. CDR1 is SGHNT and CDR2 is YENEEA in the germline V gene. This CDR3 has 16 amino acids. With V trimmed by 4 bases and J by 5 bases, 5 bases remained unmatched. In nucleotides, the CDR3 is TGTGCCAGCAGCTACCGGGACAGGGGGCCAACCGGGGAGCTGTTTTTT. The encoded protein is CASSYRDRGPTGELFF.

The genes are TRBV28 and TRBJ1-2, with TRBD1 matching over 7 bases. The germline V gene has CDR1 MDHEN and CDR2 SYDVKM. The CDR3 is 15 residues long. The junction had 11 bases not matched to a gene; V was cut back by 3 bases and J by 7 bases. The CDR3 is CASSFRTTGLGGYTF. The CDR3 nucleotides read TGTGCCAGCAGTTTCCGTACGACAGGGCTCGGTGGCTACACCTTC.

The V and J genes are TRBV4-1 and TRBJ2-2; tentatively, D is TRBD2 (6 bases). Trimming removed 0 bases from V and 5 bases from J, with 13 bases in between. CDR1 and CDR2 from the germline V gene are MGHRA and YSYEKL. CDR3 length: 16 amino acids. Written as DNA, the CDR3 is TGCGCCAGCAGCCAAGAGGGCGGGGTAGAAACCGGGGAGCTGTTTTTT. Encoded protein: CASSQEGGVETGELFF.

This chain connects TRBV27 to TRBJ2-2, with 8 bases matching TRBD2. V lost 3 bases, J lost 1 base, and 7 bases stayed unmatched. The germline V gene encodes CDR1 MNHEY and CDR2 SMNVEV (reference sequence). This CDR3 spans 17 amino acids. In DNA, the CDR3 is TGTGCCAGCAGTTTCGGGGGGGCGCGCGTGAACACCGGGGAGCTGTTTTTT. Its translation: CASSFGGARVNTGELFF.

V gene TRBV18 combines with J gene TRBJ2-1; perhaps TRBD1 as D (6 bases). Looked up from germline, CDR1 is KGHSH and CDR2 is LQKENI. Trimming removed 0 bases from V and 3 bases from J, with 12 bases in between. The length of the CDR3 is 16 residues. The CDR3 is CASSPPGHTLYNEQFF. The CDR3 DNA follows: TGTGCCAGCTCACCACCGGGACACACGCTCTACAATGAGCAGTTCTTC.